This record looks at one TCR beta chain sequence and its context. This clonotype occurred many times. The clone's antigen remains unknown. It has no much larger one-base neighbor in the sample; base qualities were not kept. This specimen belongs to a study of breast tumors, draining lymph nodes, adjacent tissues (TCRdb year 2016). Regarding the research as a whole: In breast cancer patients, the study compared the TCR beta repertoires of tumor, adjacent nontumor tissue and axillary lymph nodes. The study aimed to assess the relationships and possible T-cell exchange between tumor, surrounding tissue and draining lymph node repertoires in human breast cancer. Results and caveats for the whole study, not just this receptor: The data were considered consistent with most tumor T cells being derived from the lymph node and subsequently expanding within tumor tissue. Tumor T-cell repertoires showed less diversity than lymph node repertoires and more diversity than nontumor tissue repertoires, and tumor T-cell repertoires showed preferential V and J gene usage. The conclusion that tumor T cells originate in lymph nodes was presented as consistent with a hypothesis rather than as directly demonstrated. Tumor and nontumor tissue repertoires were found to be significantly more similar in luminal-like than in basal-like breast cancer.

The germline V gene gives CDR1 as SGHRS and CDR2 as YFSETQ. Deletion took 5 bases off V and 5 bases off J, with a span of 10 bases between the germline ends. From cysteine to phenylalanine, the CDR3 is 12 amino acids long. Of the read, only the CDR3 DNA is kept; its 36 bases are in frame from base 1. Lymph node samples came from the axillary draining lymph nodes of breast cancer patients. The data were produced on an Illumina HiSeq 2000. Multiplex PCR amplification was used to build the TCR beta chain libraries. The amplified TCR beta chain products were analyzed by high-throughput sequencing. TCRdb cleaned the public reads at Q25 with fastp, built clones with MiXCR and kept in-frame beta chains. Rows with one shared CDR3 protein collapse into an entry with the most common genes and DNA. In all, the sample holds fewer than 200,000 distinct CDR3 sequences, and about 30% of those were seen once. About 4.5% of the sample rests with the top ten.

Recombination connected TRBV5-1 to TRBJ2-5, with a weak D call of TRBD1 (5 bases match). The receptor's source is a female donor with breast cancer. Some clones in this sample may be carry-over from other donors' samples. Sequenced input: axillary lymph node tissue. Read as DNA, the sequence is TGCGCCAGCAGTTGGGGCAGGGAGACCCAGTACTTC. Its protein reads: CASSWGRETQYF.